These 20 T cell receptor beta chains came from one sample sequenced in a study of blood T cell repertoires in COVID-19. Assay: immunoSEQ multiplex PCR; the TCRdb copy retains only in-frame clones and omits some. The repertoire consists of hundreds of thousands of clones, with about nine tenths occurring once and the leading ten covering about 6%. What was sequenced was peripheral blood. The receptors here all came from a woman aged 50 to 60 with COVID-19, enrolled during active disease.

The chain carries TRBV28 and TRBJ2-5; TRBD1 matches at 10 bases. The CDR3 runs 13 residues. Germline CDR1 reads MDHEN; CDR2 reads SYDVKM. J lost 5 bases, V lost 7 bases, and 4 bases had no gene match. The CDR3 coding sequence is TGTGCCAGCAAGACAGGGGGCGGGGAGACCCAGTACTTC. It encodes CASKTGGGETQYF.

The genes are TRBV7-3 and TRBJ2-3, with TRBD2 matching over 7 bases. In germline, CDR1 is SGHTA, CDR2 FQGTGA. The CDR3 is 13 amino acids. The CDR3 DNA sequence: TGTACCGATCCTCCGGGAGGTTCAGATACGCAGTATTTT. This sequence encodes CTDPPGGSDTQYF.

The rearrangement uses TRBV2 and TRBJ2-7; no clear D. The V and J ends lost 11 bases and 0 bases respectively, with 14 bases between them. The V gene's germline CDR1 is SNHLY and CDR2 FYNNEI. The CDR3 has 13 residues. The CDR3 loop reads CASKRLSSYEQYF. The CDR3 nucleotides read TGTGCCTCCAAGCGCCTTAGCTCCTACGAGCAGTACTTC.

The CDR3 sequence: CASSTGQFEQFF. The DNA of the CDR3 is TGCGCCAGCAGCACGGGACAATTTGAGCAGTTCTTC. The chain has TRBV5-1 and TRBJ2-1, with TRBD1 as a possible D gene (6 bases). This CDR3 is built from 12 residues. CDR1 is SGHRS, CDR2 YFSETQ, per germline. The V and J ends lost 4 bases and 9 bases respectively, with 11 bases between them.

Note on this clone: The same CDR3 also results from other DNA sequences found in this sample. The chain joins TRBV11-3 to TRBJ2-2; a weak D match, TRBD2 (7 bases). The CDR3 has 14 amino acids. Germline V CDR1 and CDR2: SGHNT, YENEEA. V dropped 7 bases and J dropped 6 bases, with 15 bases sitting between them. The CDR3 coding sequence is TGTGCCAGCACGTGGGGGAGGGGGGCCGGGGAGCTGTTTTTT. Its protein product is CASTWGRGAGELFF.

V is TRBV25-1 and J is TRBJ2-5, with 7 bases identical to TRBD1. The CDR3 has 14 residues. Germline CDR1 MGHDK, CDR2 SYGVNS. Trimming took 4 bases from V and 5 from J; bases not matched to a gene: 7. The CDR3 DNA reads TGTGCCAGCAGTGTTTACAGGGGATCCGAGACCCAGTACTTC. Translated, it gives CASSVYRGSETQYF.

CDR3 sequence reads: CASSSQISRETQYF. The CDR3 nucleotides read TGTGCCAGCAGCTCACAGATCTCAAGAGAGACCCAGTACTTC. The gene calls are TRBV11-3 and TRBJ2-5; D call uncertain. The ends were cut back, 4 bases at V and 4 bases at J, with 13 bases in the middle. This CDR3 has 14 residues. The germline CDR1 and CDR2 sequences are SGHNT and YENEEA. The whole variable domain, filled in from reference TRBV11-3 and TRBJ2-5, reads EAGVVQSPRYKIIEKKQPVAFWCNPISGHNTLYWYLQNLGQGPELLIRYENEEAVDDSQLPKDRFSAERLKGVDSTLKIQPAELGDSAVYLCASSSQISRETQYFGPGTRLLVL.

The V and J genes are TRBV7-9 and TRBJ2-1, with TRBD1 identical over 7 bases. V gave up 6 bases and J gave up 1 base; unmatched junction bases: 3. This CDR3 comprises 14 residues. Per the germline V gene, CDR1 is SEHNR and CDR2 is FQNEAQ (reference sequence). CDR3 loop: CASRRDSSYNEQFF. The CDR3 coding sequence is TGTGCCAGCAGAAGGGACAGTTCCTACAATGAGCAGTTCTTC. Based on the CDR3 plus reference TRBV7-9 and TRBJ2-1, the full variable domain is DTGVSQNPRHKITKRGQNVTFRCDPISEHNRLYWYRQTLGQGPEFLTYFQNEAQLEKSRLLSDRFSAERPKGSFSTLEIQRTEQGDSAMYLCASRRDSSYNEQFFGPGTRLTVL.

This clone showed up just once. The rearrangement joins TRBV6-1 to TRBJ2-7; 7 bases map to TRBD2. The V gene's germline CDR1 is MNHNS and CDR2 SASEGT. This CDR3 is 15 amino acids long. The junction had 8 bases not matched to a gene; V was cut back by 2 bases and J by 4 bases. CDR3 in DNA: TGTGCCAGCAGTGAATCCTCTGGGGGGGGATACGAGCAGTACTTC. The encoded protein is CASSESSGGGYEQYF.

The V gene is TRBV27, the J gene TRBJ2-7; 12 bases align to TRBD2. Trimming removed 3 bases from V and 1 base from J; junction bases left unmatched: 10. This CDR3 has 18 amino acids. CDR1 MNHEY and CDR2 SMNVEV come from the germline V gene (reference sequence). This CDR3 is CASSLRGLAGSLSYEQYF. The CDR3 coding sequence is TGTGCCAGCAGTTTGCGGGGACTAGCGGGTTCCCTTTCCTACGAGCAGTACTTC.

The genes are TRBV5-6 and TRBJ2-7; 8 nucleotides align to TRBD1. Looked up from germline, CDR1 is SGHDT and CDR2 is YYEEEE. CDR3 length: 17 amino acids. Trimming took 3 bases from V and 3 from J; bases not matched to a gene: 14. The CDR3 region has the DNA TGTGCCAGCAGCTCGCGACAGGGGCCCTATAACTTCTACGAGCAGTACTTC. It translates to CASSSRQGPYNFYEQYF.

This sequence joins TRBV11-2 and TRBJ1-1; 11 bases are a match to TRBD1. There are 19 residues in the CDR3. Germline CDR1 is SGHAT and CDR2 is FQNNGV. Trimming took 5 bases from V and 4 from J; bases not matched to a gene: 18. Written as DNA, the CDR3 is TGTGCCAGCAGCCTAGCCCTCGTAGGCGGACAGGGGGCTGGCACTGAAGCTTTCTTT. Translating it yields CASSLALVGGQGAGTEAFF.

The chain couples TRBV6-5 to TRBJ2-7, with 13 bases lining up with TRBD2. The germline V gene encodes CDR1 MNHEY and CDR2 SVGAGI. J was trimmed by 0 bases and V by 5 bases; bases with no gene match: 1. The CDR3 has 15 amino acids. CDR3 sequence reads: CASSRTSGGSYEQYF. The CDR3 DNA reads as TGTGCCAGCAGTCGGACTAGCGGGGGCTCCTACGAGCAGTACTTC.

The V call is TRBV5-4, the J call TRBJ1-4, with 9 positions matching TRBD1. The CDR3 is 18 amino acids. Germline trimming cut 3 bases from V and 2 bases from J; bases unmatched to any gene: 11. CDR1 is SGHNT, CDR2 YYREEE, per germline (reference sequence). In nucleotides, the CDR3 is TGTGCCAGCAGCTGGGGACAGGGTCGTGCCACTACTAATGAAAAACTGTTTTTT. Its protein product is CASSWGQGRATTNEKLFF. Full variable domain (rest looked up from reference TRBV5-4 and TRBJ1-4): ETGVTQSPTHLIKTRGQQVTLRCSSQSGHNTVSWYQQALGQGPQFIFQYYREEENGRGNFPPRFSGLQFPNYSSELNVNALELDDSALYLCASSWGQGRATTNEKLFFGSGTQLSVL.

The V call is TRBV19, the J call TRBJ2-1; 7 bases agree with TRBD2. This CDR3 contains 13 residues. The V and J ends lost 7 bases and 2 bases, in that order; junction bases with no gene match: 2. Germline CDR1 reads LNHDA; CDR2 reads SQIVND (reference sequence). The DNA for the CDR3 is TGTGCCAGTACCGGACTAGCCTACAATGAGCAGTTCTTC. Translating it yields CASTGLAYNEQFF.

The V gene is TRBV6-6, the J gene TRBJ1-5; unclear D gene. CDR1 and CDR2 (germline): MNHNY, SVGAGI (reference sequence). Trimming removed 1 base from V and 11 bases from J, with 15 bases in between. This CDR3 contains 14 residues. The CDR3 DNA sequence: TGTGCCAGCAGTTACTTGGGGAGGTCTGGGTCCCAGCATTTT. Residues: CASSYLGRSGSQHF.

V and J are TRBV27 and TRBJ1-2, with 8 nucleotides matching TRBD1. After removal of 5 bases from V and 5 bases from J, the junction contained 7 bases not matched to a gene. Germline V gene data show CDR1 as MNHEY and CDR2 as SMNVEV (reference sequence). This CDR3 is 14 amino acids long. The CDR3: CASSGQGDGYGYTF. The DNA of the CDR3 is TGTGCCAGCAGTGGACAGGGTGACGGATATGGCTACACCTTC.

The rearrangement links TRBV6-1 to TRBJ2-1, with 12 bases matching TRBD2. Germline trimming cut 2 bases from V and 0 bases from J; bases unmatched to any gene: 8. The CDR3 has 19 residues. Germline CDR1 is MNHNS and CDR2 is SASEGT. The CDR3 loop is CASSERGTSGFSSYNEQFF. The CDR3 DNA is TGTGCCAGCAGTGAACGCGGGACTAGCGGGTTCAGCTCCTACAATGAGCAGTTCTTC.

The chain combines TRBV5-4 with TRBJ2-2, with TRBD2 matching 12 bases. V was pared by 4 bases and J by 6 bases, with 7 bases of the junction left unmatched. The CDR3 runs 16 residues. CDR1 and CDR2 (germline): SGHNT, YYREEE (reference sequence). For the CDR3, the DNA is TGTGCCAGCAGCCCTTCTAGCGGGAGGGCCCCCGGGGAGCTGTTTTTT. It encodes CASSPSSGRAPGELFF.

The genes are TRBV5-6 and TRBJ1-6; D not certain. Germline CDR1 reads SGHDT; CDR2 reads YYEEEE. CDR3 length equals 15 residues. V dropped 1 base and J dropped 6 bases, with 11 bases sitting between them. In DNA form, the CDR3 reads TGTGCCAGCAGCTTGATTAGGAGTGGTAATTCACCCCTCCACTTT. This gives the protein CASSLIRSGNSPLHF.